The following is a T cell receptor beta chain sequence with its context. Its antigen is undetermined. FACS enriched CD8+ TEMRA cells, while bulk CD8+ and CD4+ were negatively isolated. With random hexamers, reverse transcription was performed on about 0.45 to 1 ug of RNA. Multiplex PCR with immunoSEQ amplified the TCR beta CDR3 across 54 Vbeta and 13 Jbeta. TCRdb re-called the immunoSEQ multiplex PCR reads through MiXCR, storing one row per CDR3 protein. The sample shows over 140,000 distinct CDR3 sequences, 95% of them seen only once. The CDR3 consists of 16 residues. CDR1 is SGHNT, CDR2 YYREEE, per germline (reference sequence). Trimming removed 5 bases from V and 7 bases from J; junction bases left unmatched: 12. These data originate in a study of CD8 T cells in Susac syndrome. Study-wide results and limits: The number of individuals included in the study's TCR sequencing and HLA analysis was acknowledged as relatively small.

The rearrangement uses TRBV5-4 and TRBJ1-6; 7 nucleotides line up with TRBD1. This sequence was found in a human donor with Susac syndrome. The sample was CD4+ T cells from PBMCs. CDR3 residues: CASRTQGDGRNSPLHF. The CDR3 coding sequence is TGTGCCAGCAGGACGCAGGGGGACGGGAGGAATTCACCCCTCCACTTT.